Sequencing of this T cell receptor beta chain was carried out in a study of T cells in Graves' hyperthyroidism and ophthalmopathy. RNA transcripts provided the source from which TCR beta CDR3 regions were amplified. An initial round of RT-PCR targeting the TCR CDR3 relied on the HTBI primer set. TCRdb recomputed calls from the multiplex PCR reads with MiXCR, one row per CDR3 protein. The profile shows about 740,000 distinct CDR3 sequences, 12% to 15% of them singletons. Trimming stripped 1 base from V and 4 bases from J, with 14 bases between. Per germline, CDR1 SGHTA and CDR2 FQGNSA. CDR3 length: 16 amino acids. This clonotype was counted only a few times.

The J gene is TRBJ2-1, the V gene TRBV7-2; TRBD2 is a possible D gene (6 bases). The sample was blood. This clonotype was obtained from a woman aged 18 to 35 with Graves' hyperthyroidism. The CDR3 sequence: CASSLVFSGLYNEQFF. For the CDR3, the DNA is TGTGCCAGCAGCTTAGTATTTAGCGGCCTATACAATGAGCAGTTCTTC.